A selection of T cell receptor beta chains follows, all from one sample in a study of blood T cell repertoires in COVID-19. TCRdb's copy holds only in-frame clones and misses some; the assay was immunoSEQ multiplex PCR. The data contain roughly 150,000 clones, around 87% of them seen just once; the ten biggest clones take up approximately 6.5%. Material: peripheral blood. The source is a man aged 80 or over with acute or convalescent COVID-19. Each CDR3 is given with its conserved first and last residue. D genes are given only for firm matches. The size of a clone is reported for some rows only, either as once, few or many, or as a class for expanded clones.

>TRBV5-1|TRBJ2-7|TRBD1|once
CASSSGTGILEQYF
TGCGCCAGCAGCTCCGGGACAGGGATCCTCGAGCAGTACTTC
>TRBV4-1|TRBJ1-6|TRBD1|-
CASSLRDRDNSPLHF
TGCGCCAGCAGCCTTAGGGACAGGGACAATTCACCCCTCCACTTT
>TRBV5-1|TRBJ2-1|TRBD1|-
CASSVLQGKMNEQFF
TGCGCCAGCAGCGTGCTACAGGGGAAGATGAATGAGCAGTTCTTC
>TRBV7-2|TRBJ1-1|-|once
CASSLNSYTEAFF
TGTGCCAGCAGCTTGAACAGCTACACTGAAGCTTTCTTT
>TRBV3-1/TRBV3-2|TRBJ1-2|TRBD1|-
CASSWTGSGYGYTF
TGTGCCAGCAGCTGGACAGGGAGCGGCTATGGCTACACCTTC
>TRBV7-9|TRBJ2-7|TRBD1|few
CASSSTGGHEQYF
TGTGCCAGCAGCTCGACAGGGGGCCACGAGCAGTACTTC
>TRBV4-2|TRBJ2-3|-|-
CASSRPTADTQYF
TGTGCCAGCAGCCGCCCTACCGCAGATACGCAGTATTTT
>TRBV5-4|TRBJ2-1|TRBD1|-
CASSLNRGDNEQFF
TGTGCCAGCAGCCTGAACAGGGGGGACAATGAGCAGTTCTTC
>TRBV5-4|TRBJ2-7|TRBD2|-
CASSLGSSGGLYEQYF
TGTGCCAGCAGCTTGGGGTCTAGCGGTGGCCTCTACGAGCAGTACTTC
>TRBV28|TRBJ2-5|-|-
CASSFDGNYAGEETQYF
TGTGCCAGCAGTTTTGATGGGAATTACGCGGGCGAAGAGACCCAGTACTTC
>TRBV2|TRBJ1-1|-|-
CASRDDAGVNTEAFF
TGTGCCAGCAGAGACGATGCAGGCGTGAACACTGAAGCTTTCTTT
>TRBV3-1/TRBV3-2|TRBJ2-6|-|-
CASSHSSGANVLTF
TGTGCCAGCAGCCATAGCTCTGGGGCCAACGTCCTGACTTTC
>TRBV5-1|TRBJ1-2|TRBD1|-
CASSLTGGAGYGYTF
TGCGCCAGCAGCTTGACAGGGGGCGCCGGCTATGGCTACACCTTC
>TRBV10-2|TRBJ2-7|TRBD1|-
CASSAGTGTYEQYF
TGCGCCAGCAGTGCCGGGACAGGGACGTACGAGCAGTACTTC
>TRBV7-2|TRBJ1-2|-|-
CASSRSTFGQGYTF
TGTGCCAGCAGCCGTTCGACCTTTGGGCAGGGCTACACCTTC
>TRBV19|TRBJ2-3|-|-
CASSIGQALRPQYF
TGTGCCAGTAGTATAGGACAGGCGTTAAGGCCGCAGTATTTT
>TRBV19|TRBJ2-2|-|once
CASSSHPTVTGELFF
TGTGCCAGTAGTTCCCACCCGACAGTCACCGGGGAGCTGTTTTTT
>TRBV28|TRBJ1-4|-|-
CASIKAPGGKLFF
TGTGCCAGCATAAAGGCACCAGGAGGAAAACTGTTTTTT
>TRBV18|TRBJ1-2|-|-
CASSPAGGGYGYTF
TGTGCCAGCTCACCAGCGGGAGGAGGCTATGGCTACACCTTC
>TRBV6-5|TRBJ2-5|-|-
CASSTQGPQETQYF
TGTGCCAGCAGTACACAGGGACCCCAAGAGACCCAGTACTTC
>TRBV19|TRBJ2-7|-|few
CASSKGESQYEQYF
TGTGCCAGTAGTAAGGGAGAGAGCCAATACGAGCAGTACTTC
>TRBV10-2|TRBJ1-6|-|-
CASGRRELNSPLHF
TGCGCCAGCGGCCGGAGAGAACTTAATTCACCCCTCCACTTT
>TRBV30|TRBJ2-7|-|-
CAWSVGDTYEQYF
TGTGCCTGGAGTGTCGGGGATACCTACGAGCAGTACTTC
>TRBV19|TRBJ2-1|TRBD2|-
CASSTTGGVNEQFF
TGTGCCAGTAGTACGACGGGAGGCGTCAATGAGCAGTTCTTC
>TRBV5-6|TRBJ1-1|-|-
CASSFVAVNTEAFF
TGTGCCAGCAGCTTTGTCGCGGTGAACACTGAAGCTTTCTTT
>TRBV7-9|TRBJ1-3|-|-
CASREQGAISGNTIYF
TGTGCCAGCAGGGAACAGGGAGCCATCTCTGGAAACACCATATATTTT
>TRBV5-1|TRBJ1-1|-|-
CASSSGGAALNTEAFF
TGCGCCAGCAGCTCCGGGGGAGCGGCCTTGAACACTGAAGCTTTCTTT
>TRBV28|TRBJ2-6|-|-
CASSLRTAGANVLTF
TGTGCCAGCAGTTTACGGACTGCTGGGGCCAACGTCCTGACTTTC
>TRBV15|TRBJ2-1|TRBD1|-
CATSTDRQGNSYNEQFF
TGTGCCACCAGCACAGACAGACAGGGCAACTCCTACAATGAGCAGTTCTTC
>TRBV27|TRBJ1-5|TRBD1|-
CASRGRDRGNQPQHF
TGTGCCAGCAGAGGCCGGGACAGGGGTAATCAGCCCCAGCATTTT
>TRBV10-1|TRBJ1-1|-|once
CASSESPGGGNTEAFF
TGCGCCAGCAGTGAGTCGCCAGGAGGAGGGAACACTGAAGCTTTCTTT
>TRBV2|TRBJ1-4|-|-
CASRTGEKEKLFF
TGTGCCAGCAGGACAGGAGAAAAGGAAAAACTGTTTTTT
>TRBV11-3|TRBJ2-4|-|-
CASTTALESAKNIQYF
TGTGCCAGCACCACCGCCCTAGAGTCGGCCAAAAACATTCAGTACTTC
>TRBV25-1|TRBJ2-3|TRBD1|-
CASSEDRGRIDTQYF
TGTGCCAGCAGTGAAGACAGGGGGCGGATAGATACGCAGTATTTT
>TRBV7-8|TRBJ2-7|TRBD1|-
CASSSPGQPREQYF
TGTGCCAGCAGCTCGCCGGGACAGCCGAGGGAGCAGTACTTC
>TRBV5-1|TRBJ2-1|-|-
CASSLEGMPPNNEQFF
TGCGCCAGCAGCTTGGAGGGGATGCCCCCCAACAATGAGCAGTTCTTC
>TRBV7-9|TRBJ1-1|-|-
CASSAGNTEAFF
TGTGCCAGCAGCGCCGGGAACACTGAAGCTTTCTTT
>TRBV11-1|TRBJ2-1|-|-
CASSPPQRPDNEQFF
TGTGCCAGCAGCCCTCCCCAGCGGCCAGACAATGAGCAGTTCTTC
>TRBV27|TRBJ2-7|-|few
CASSLQGRDEQYF
TGTGCCAGCAGTTTACAGGGAAGAGACGAGCAGTACTTC
>TRBV3-1/TRBV3-2|TRBJ2-3|TRBD2|-
CASRAEGLDTDTQYF
TGTGCCAGCCGGGCTGAGGGACTAGACACAGATACGCAGTATTTT
>TRBV6-1|TRBJ1-2|-|-
CASSGALSRTDVGYTF
TGTGCCAGCAGTGGAGCCTTAAGTAGGACAGACGTTGGCTACACCTTC